A single sample is the source of the 11 T cell receptor beta chains below, sequenced in a study of T cells in Graves' hyperthyroidism and ophthalmopathy. Amplified TCR beta CDR3 regions came from RNA transcripts. The HTBI primer set was used in a first-round RT-PCR of the TCR CDR3. Using its own MiXCR run on the multiplex PCR reads, TCRdb lists one record per CDR3 protein. The data contain approximately 380,000 distinct CDR3 sequences, approximately 19% of them singletons. Sequencing used blood. The receptor source for this set is a woman in her late teens or twenties with Graves' hyperthyroidism.

In its sample, this clonotype was seen many times. V and J are TRBV12-3 or TRBV12-4 and TRBJ1-6; D is possibly TRBD1 (6 bases). The V and J ends lost 9 bases and 0 bases respectively, with 12 bases between them. The CDR3 runs to 15 residues. CDR3 amino acids: CASGQSNSYNSPLHF. The CDR3 DNA follows: TGTGCCAGTGGACAGTCCAACTCCTATAATTCACCCCTCCACTTT.

This clonotype was counted at least ten times. The rearrangement joins TRBV15 to TRBJ1-5; 8 bases are a match to TRBD1. The germline V gene encodes CDR1 LNHNV and CDR2 YYDKDF (reference sequence). Trimming took 3 bases from V and 3 from J; bases not matched to a gene: 7. The CDR3 runs 16 residues. Here the CDR3 reads CATSRAGTGPNQPQHF. In DNA form, the CDR3 reads TGTGCCACCAGCAGGGCCGGGACAGGCCCCAATCAGCCCCAGCATTTT.

This clonotype was found a few times. The V gene is TRBV2, the J gene TRBJ1-6, with D possibly matching TRBD1 (6 bases). This CDR3 has 14 residues. V lost 7 bases, J lost 6 bases, and 13 bases lay in between. Germline V CDR1 and CDR2: SNHLY, FYNNEI. CDR3 bases: TGTGCCAGCAAGGAACGGGGGCTTAATTCACCCCTCCACTTT. It specifies CASKERGLNSPLHF.

This clonotype was picked up many times. The chain carries TRBV2 and TRBJ2-7, with 7 bases that match TRBD1. The J segment lost 3 bases and the V segment lost 0 bases, leaving 2 bases of the junction unmatched. The CDR3 consists of 14 residues. CDR1 is SNHLY and CDR2 is FYNNEI in the germline V gene. The CDR3 nucleotides are TGTGCCAGCAGTGAAGCAACAGGGGACTACGAGCAGTACTTC. It codes for CASSEATGDYEQYF.

This chain joins TRBV6-5 and TRBJ2-5, with 12 nucleotides matching TRBD2. This CDR3 comprises 17 residues. Germline V CDR1 and CDR2: MNHEY, SVGAGI. The V segment lost 5 bases and the J segment 4 bases; nucleotides outside the gene matches: 11. CDR3 amino acids: CASSTSGGSLGGETQYF. The DNA for the CDR3 is TGTGCCAGCAGTACTAGCGGGGGGTCTCTAGGAGGAGAGACCCAGTACTTC.

V usage is TRBV7-7 and J usage is TRBJ2-5; 8 bases map to TRBD2. The CDR3 has 15 residues. Germline values: CDR1 SSHAT, CDR2 FNYEAQ (reference sequence). V shed 2 bases and J 7 bases; nucleotides not matched to a gene: 9. The CDR3 bases are TGTGCCAGCAGCTTATGGCCTCGGGAGGGAGGGACCCAGTACTTC. It translates to CASSLWPREGGTQYF. Full variable domain (remainder filled in from reference TRBV7-7 and TRBJ2-5): GAGVSQSPRYKVTKRGQDVTLRCDPISSHATLYWYQQALGQGPEFLTYFNYEAQPDKSGLPSDRFSAERPEGSISTLTIQRTEQRDSAMYRCASSLWPREGGTQYFGPGTRLLVL.

At least ten counts were recorded for this clonotype. The DNA for the CDR3 is TGTGCCAGCAGTGGGGAGGGGCTGGGTGAAGCTTTCTTT. It encodes CASSGEGLGEAFF. The chain links TRBV2 to TRBJ1-1, with D perhaps TRBD1 (5 bases). CDR3 length equals 13 residues. Germline V gene sequence: CDR1 SNHLY, CDR2 FYNNEI. V was trimmed by 4 bases and J by 7 bases, leaving 13 bases between them.

This clonotype has a handful of counts. This chain connects TRBV5-5 to TRBJ1-4, with a possible D match to TRBD1 (5 bases). The germline V gene encodes CDR1 SGHKS and CDR2 YYEKEE (reference sequence). The CDR3 is 14 residues long. Trimming cost V 2 bases and J 6 bases, with 11 bases left between them. CDR3 region: CASSFGWGDEKLFF. CDR3 DNA: TGTGCCAGCAGCTTCGGGTGGGGGGATGAAAAACTGTTTTTT.

The rearrangement links TRBV7-9 to TRBJ1-6; 7 nucleotides align to TRBD1. The germline V gene encodes CDR1 SEHNR and CDR2 FQNEAQ (reference sequence). Trimming cost V 4 bases and J 11 bases; bases outside gene matches: 5. The CDR3 loop spans 13 amino acids. CDR3 DNA: TGTGCCAGCAGCTGGGACAGCGGGACACCCCTCCACTTT. Amino acid sequence: CASSWDSGTPLHF.

This clonotype was seen repeatedly, ten times or more. The chain joins TRBV6-5 to TRBJ1-1; D gene unclear. Between the trimmed V and J ends, which lost 7 bases and 10 bases, there was a span of 13 bases. This CDR3 region has 11 residues. Germline CDR1 reads MNHEY; CDR2 reads SVGAGI. The CDR3 DNA sequence: TGTGCCAGCACCCACTCCGGCGGAGCTTTCTTT. Translated: CASTHSGGAFF.

The table lists this clonotype with many counts. The V and J genes are TRBV11-2 and TRBJ1-6, with D perhaps TRBD1 (6 bases). This CDR3 is built from 13 residues. The ends were cut back, 2 bases at V and 7 bases at J, with 6 bases in the middle. Germline values: CDR1 SGHAT, CDR2 FQNNGV. This CDR3 reads CASSLQGNSPLHF. Written as DNA, the CDR3 is TGTGCCAGCAGCTTACAGGGGAATTCACCCCTCCACTTT.